This passage covers 6 T cell receptor beta chains from one sample sequenced in a study of T-cell reconstitution after alpha-beta-depleted transplantation in children. Preparation of the TCRbeta library was carried out with unique molecular identifiers. TCRdb reprocessed the PCR reads via MiXCR and lists one record per CDR3 protein. The table includes around 200,000 distinct CDR3 sequences, approximately 11% detected once. Sequences were derived from PBMCs, sampled before TCRalphabeta/CD19-depleted stem cell transplant. The receptors were sampled from a child younger than two with acute myeloid leukemia, due to receive a stem cell transplant.

This clonotype came up many times. CDR3 DNA sequence: TGTGCCAGCGGAACGGGGAGTTTCAACACCGGGGAGCTGTTTTTT. Translating gives CASGTGSFNTGELFF. This sequence joins TRBV10-3 and TRBJ2-2; D perhaps matches TRBD2 (5 bases). The germline gives CDR1 ENHRY, CDR2 SYGVKD. The length of the CDR3 is 15 residues. V lost 10 bases, J lost 2 bases, and 17 bases lay in between.

In this sample, this clonotype turned up many times. The chain employs TRBV29-1 and TRBJ2-1; maybe TRBD2 (7 bases). V was cut by 5 bases and J by 6 bases, with 14 bases left in between. CDR3 length: 13 residues. The germline V gene has CDR1 SQVTM and CDR2 ANQGSEA. In DNA form, the CDR3 reads TGCAGCGTTTATCAGGGAGGGGGCAATGAGCAGTTCTTC. Translated: CSVYQGGGNEQFF.

This clonotype was seen ten or more times. The genes are TRBV20-1 and TRBJ2-7; either TRBD1 or TRBD2 may supply D (5 bases each). Trimming removed 6 bases at V and 0 bases at J, with 18 bases between. Germline V gene data show CDR1 as DFQATT and CDR2 as SNEGSKA (reference sequence). The CDR3 is 15 amino acids. The DNA for the CDR3 is TGCAGTGCCAAGGGGCTAGCCGGTAGCTCCTACGAGCAGTACTTC. Encoded protein: CSAKGLAGSSYEQYF.

Ten or more counts support this clonotype. The chain employs TRBV5-1 and TRBJ2-7, with 16 bases fitting TRBD2. CDR3 length: 17 amino acids. Germline CDR1 and CDR2: SGHRS and YFSETQ. The V gene end was trimmed by 3 bases and the J gene end by 5 bases; junction bases not matched to a gene: 8. CDR3 nucleotide sequence: TGCGCCAGCAGCTGGGGACTAGCGGGAGGGCTCCGGGACGAGCAGTACTTC. Amino acids: CASSWGLAGGLRDEQYF. The whole variable domain, filled in from reference TRBV5-1 and TRBJ2-7, reads KAGVTQTPRYLIKTRGQQVTLSCSPISGHRSVSWYQQTPGQGLQFLFEYFSETQRNKGNFPGRFSGRQFSNSRSEMNVSTLELGDSALYLCASSWGLAGGLRDEQYFGPGTRLTVT.

This clonotype has ten or more counts. This chain connects TRBV12-5 to TRBJ2-3, with unresolved D. The germline gives CDR1 LGHNT, CDR2 FRNRAP. The CDR3 is 12 residues long. V shed 6 bases and J shed 0 bases, with 4 bases lying between them. The CDR3 sequence is CASGPSTDTQYF. As DNA, the CDR3 is TGTGCTAGTGGACCGAGCACAGATACGCAGTATTTT. The whole variable domain, filled in from reference TRBV12-5 and TRBJ2-3, reads DARVTQTPRHKVTEMGQEVTMRCQPILGHNTVFWYRQTMMQGLELLAYFRNRAPLDDSGMPKDRFSAEMPDATLATLKIQPSEPRDSAVYFCASGPSTDTQYFGPGTRLTVL.

This clonotype showed up just a few times. The chain has TRBV12-3 or TRBV12-4 and TRBJ2-7; TRBD1 aligns across 7 bases. This CDR3 comprises 15 residues. V was pared by 5 bases and J by 9 bases, with 16 bases of the junction left unmatched. CDR3 protein: CASSQGVDWNFGQYF. For the CDR3, the DNA is TGTGCCAGCAGTCAGGGGGTGGACTGGAACTTCGGGCAGTACTTC.